The 23 T cell receptor beta chains given below trace back to one sample, sequenced in a study of blood T cell repertoires in COVID-19. The assay was immunoSEQ multiplex PCR, and TCRdb's table has in-frame clones only and misses some. The sample yields about 110,000 clones, approximately 90% seen once. What was sequenced was peripheral blood. These receptors originate from a woman between 50 and 59 years old with acute or convalescent COVID-19.

The J gene is TRBJ1-5, the V gene TRBV19; TRBD1 aligns across 7 bases. Germline CDR1 is LNHDA and CDR2 is SQIVND (reference sequence). The CDR3 loop spans 14 amino acids. V shed 5 bases, J shed 4 bases, and the junction held 5 bases outside the gene matches. The CDR3 DNA follows: TGTGCCAGTAGTTCCCGGGGACAGAATCAGCCCCAGCATTTT. Translating it yields CASSSRGQNQPQHF. Using reference TRBV19 and TRBJ1-5 for the parts outside the CDR3, the full variable domain is DGGITQSPKYLFRKEGQNVTLSCEQNLNHDAMYWYRQDPGQGLRLIYYSQIVNDFQKGDIAEGYSVSREKKESFPLTVTSAQKNPTAFYLCASSSRGQNQPQHFGDGTRLSIL.

This chain uses TRBV7-6 with TRBJ2-7; tentatively, D is TRBD2 (6 bases). Germline V gene sequence: CDR1 SGHVS, CDR2 FNYEAQ. V shed 5 bases and J shed 7 bases, with 21 bases lying between them. This CDR3 region has 15 residues. CDR3 DNA sequence: TGTGCCAGCAGCGTGGGGGAGGCAGGGTCAGGAGAGCAGTACTTC. Translation: CASSVGEAGSGEQYF.

The rearrangement joins TRBV5-4 to TRBJ2-7, with TRBD1 matching 10 bases. Unmatched junction bases numbered 10, after V lost 4 bases and J lost 6 bases. The CDR3 extends over 15 amino acids. Germline V CDR1 and CDR2: SGHNT, YYREEE (reference sequence). The CDR3 nucleotides read TGTGCCAGCAGCCCTGACAGGGGGCTATCTCCCGAGCAGTACTTC. Translated, it gives CASSPDRGLSPEQYF.

The V and J genes are TRBV30 and TRBJ2-5; D is possibly TRBD1 (5 bases). Germline values: CDR1 GTSNPN, CDR2 SVGIG (reference sequence). This CDR3 is 14 amino acids long. Trimming took 0 bases from V and 5 from J, leaving 13 bases between them. CDR3 sequence: CAWSVQAGKETQYF. As DNA, the CDR3 is TGTGCCTGGAGTGTACAGGCAGGGAAGGAGACCCAGTACTTC.

The chain recombines TRBV3-1 (or the pseudogene TRBV3-2) with TRBJ2-5, with no clear D. Deletions cut 4 bases from V and 5 bases from J, with 11 bases between. Germline lookup yields CDR1 LGHDT and CDR2 YNNKEL (reference sequence). The CDR3 consists of 13 residues. CDR3 bases: TGTGCCAGCAGCCGTCGCGGTGAGGAGACCCAGTACTTC. This codes for CASSRRGEETQYF.

This clone has only one observation. This specimen includes other DNA sequences encoding the same CDR3. The chain carries TRBV3-1 (or the pseudogene TRBV3-2) and TRBJ2-3, with 8 bases aligning to TRBD2. The CDR3 is made up of 12 amino acids. V dropped 4 bases and J dropped 6; count of bases not matched to a gene: 0. Germline CDR1 LGHDT, CDR2 YNNKEL (reference sequence). CDR3 sequence: CASSPGGDTQYF. The CDR3 nucleotides are TGTGCCAGCAGCCCGGGAGGGGATACGCAGTATTTT.

J is TRBJ2-1 and V is TRBV11-2; 9 bases map to TRBD2. This CDR3 comprises 15 residues. V gave up 7 bases and J gave up 4 bases; unmatched junction bases: 8. Germline CDR1 and CDR2: SGHAT and FQNNGV. In DNA, the CDR3 is TGTGCCAGCACCAGCGGGCGGGAGGGGTACAATGAGCAGTTCTTC. This codes for CASTSGREGYNEQFF. Variable domain in full (rest from reference TRBV11-2 and TRBJ2-1): EAGVAQSPRYKIIEKRQSVAFWCNPISGHATLYWYQQILGQGPKLLIQFQNNGVVDDSQLPKDRFSAERLKGVDSTLKIQPAKLEDSAVYLCASTSGREGYNEQFFGPGTRLTVL.

J is TRBJ2-1 and V is TRBV5-1; D is undetermined. CDR3 length: 16 residues. The germline V gene encodes CDR1 SGHRS and CDR2 YFSETQ. V was trimmed by 0 bases and J by 0 bases, leaving 10 bases between them. The DNA for the CDR3 is TGCGCCAGCAGCTTGGATGGTTTCAGCTCCTACAATGAGCAGTTCTTC. Amino acid sequence: CASSLDGFSSYNEQFF.

The CDR3 coding sequence is TGTGCCAGCTCCCCGACCGGGGAGCTGTTTTTT. Amino acids: CASSPTGELFF. The V and J genes are TRBV7-9 and TRBJ2-2, with no clear D. Germline V gene data show CDR1 as SEHNR and CDR2 as FQNEAQ (reference sequence). Trimming removed 8 bases from V and 5 bases from J, with 6 bases in between. The CDR3 totals 11 residues.

The chain carries TRBV12-5 and TRBJ1-2; no clear D gene. CDR3 length equals 12 residues. The germline gives CDR1 LGHNT, CDR2 FRNRAP. V was shortened by 3 bases and J by 1 base, with 3 bases between the two germline ends. CDR3 in amino acids: CASGFSNYGYTF. CDR3 sequence (DNA): TGTGCTAGTGGTTTCAGTAACTATGGCTACACCTTC.

The gene calls are TRBV7-9 and TRBJ2-7, with 8 bases matching TRBD1. The CDR3 length is 17 residues. V shed 5 bases and J 2 bases; nucleotides not matched to a gene: 14. The germline V gene encodes CDR1 SEHNR and CDR2 FQNEAQ (reference sequence). The CDR3: CASSAFTALTGAYEQYF. CDR3 bases: TGTGCCAGCAGCGCCTTCACAGCCTTGACAGGGGCCTACGAGCAGTACTTC.

This chain links TRBV3-1 (or the pseudogene TRBV3-2) with TRBJ1-2, with D possibly being TRBD1 (5 bases). Trimming shortened V by 5 bases and J by 2 bases, and 12 bases separated the two germline ends. Germline-derived CDR1 and CDR2 are LGHDT and YNNKEL (reference sequence). The CDR3 contains 14 residues. DNA for the CDR3: TGTGCCAGCAGCTATGGACATTTGAACTATGGCTACACCTTC. It is translated as CASSYGHLNYGYTF.

The chain couples TRBV5-1 to TRBJ2-7; 14 bases match TRBD2. This CDR3 contains 17 residues. Per germline, CDR1 SGHRS and CDR2 YFSETQ. J was trimmed by 3 bases and V by 4 bases; bases with no gene match: 9. In nucleotides, the CDR3 is TGCGCCAGCAGCCCGGGACTAGCGGGAGTACTTGGCTACGAGCAGTACTTC. Its protein product is CASSPGLAGVLGYEQYF.

This chain connects TRBV19 to TRBJ1-5; 8 bases fit TRBD1. The J segment lost 4 bases and the V segment lost 5 bases, leaving 10 bases of the junction unmatched. The CDR3 length is 16 residues. Germline-derived CDR1 and CDR2 are LNHDA and SQIVND (reference sequence). The CDR3 DNA reads as TGTGCCAGTAGTGCCCTGACAGGGGTGCAAAATCAGCCCCAGCATTTT. As protein: CASSALTGVQNQPQHF.

The V call is TRBV5-1, the J call TRBJ1-2; 10 bases are shared with TRBD1. Looked up from germline, CDR1 is SGHRS and CDR2 is YFSETQ. V lost 4 bases to trimming and J lost 8 bases; unmatched junction nucleotides: 8. The CDR3 is made up of 14 amino acids. In DNA form, the CDR3 reads TGCGCCAGCAGCCCGATGACAGGGGGCGGCGGCTACACCTTC. As protein: CASSPMTGGGGYTF.

This chain uses TRBV5-1 with TRBJ2-3; weak D call: TRBD2 (6 bases). V dropped 0 bases and J dropped 3 bases, with 11 bases sitting between them. This CDR3 spans 15 amino acids. Germline loops: CDR1 SGHRS, CDR2 YFSETQ. The CDR3 sequence: CASSLGSGETDTQYF. The DNA of the CDR3 is TGCGCCAGCAGCTTGGGCTCGGGAGAAACAGATACGCAGTATTTT.

The CDR3: CASRGGPKANYGYTF. In DNA, the CDR3 is TGTGCCAGTAGGGGGGGACCGAAAGCTAACTATGGCTACACCTTC. This chain connects TRBV19 to TRBJ1-2; possible D gene TRBD1, 5 bases. The CDR3 sequence is 15 residues long. Germline values: CDR1 LNHDA, CDR2 SQIVND (reference sequence). V shed 6 bases and J shed 0 bases, with 14 bases lying between them.

The chain is built from TRBV28 and TRBJ2-7; D uncertain. V lost 3 bases and J lost 6, with 9 bases in between. CDR3 length equals 12 residues. Germline values: CDR1 MDHEN, CDR2 SYDVKM. CDR3 protein: CASSFSSAEQYF. The CDR3 DNA is TGTGCCAGCAGTTTTTCGAGCGCCGAGCAGTACTTC.

The chain recombines TRBV10-3 with TRBJ1-6; TRBD1 agrees at 7 bases. Germline CDR1 reads ENHRY; CDR2 reads SYGVKD. V shed 0 bases and J 11 bases; nucleotides not matched to a gene: 10. The CDR3 runs 16 residues. CDR3 DNA: TGTGCCATCAGTGAGTCGATGATGAGACAGGGTACACCCCTCCACTTT. It is translated as CAISESMMRQGTPLHF.

The rearrangement uses TRBV11-2 and TRBJ2-7, with 8 bases that match TRBD2. After removal of 1 base from V and 4 bases from J, the junction contained 6 bases not matched to a gene. CDR1 and CDR2 (germline): SGHAT, FQNNGV. This CDR3 has 15 residues. This CDR3 is CASSLGAGAGYEQYF. The CDR3 DNA follows: TGTGCCAGCAGCTTAGGAGCGGGGGCGGGGTACGAGCAGTACTTC.

V and J are TRBV4-2 and TRBJ2-2; 7 nucleotides agree with TRBD2. The ends lost 2 bases at V and 0 bases at J; junction bases unmatched: 6. The CDR3 totals 17 residues. The germline CDR1 and CDR2 sequences are LGHNA and YNFKEQ. CDR3: CASSQIPTSANTGELFF. The CDR3, as DNA: TGTGCCAGCAGCCAAATCCCCACTAGCGCGAACACCGGGGAGCTGTTTTTT.

With regard to this clone: The sample holds other DNA sequences that translate to the same CDR3. This CDR3 is CASSTRTSGTYEQYF. CDR3 sequence (DNA): TGTGCCAGCAGCACCCGGACTAGCGGAACCTACGAGCAGTACTTC. J is TRBJ2-7 and V is TRBV7-2; 10 bases agree with TRBD2. The V and J ends lost 5 bases and 2 bases, in that order; junction bases with no gene match: 6. The CDR3 sequence is 15 residues long. CDR1 SGHTA and CDR2 FQGNSA come from the germline V gene. The whole variable domain, filled in from reference TRBV7-2 and TRBJ2-7, reads GAGVSQSPSNKVTEKGKDVELRCDPISGHTALYWYRQSLGQGLEFLIYFQGNSAPDKSGLPSDRFSAERTGGSVSTLTIQRTQQEDSAVYLCASSTRTSGTYEQYFGPGTRLTVT.

The genes are TRBV28 and TRBJ2-2, with D perhaps matching TRBD1 (5 bases). Trimming removed 3 bases at V and 6 bases at J, with 8 bases between. Germline CDR1 is MDHEN and CDR2 is SYDVKM. The CDR3 runs 13 residues. CDR3: CASSLVRAGELFF. CDR3 DNA: TGTGCCAGCAGTTTGGTCAGGGCCGGGGAGCTGTTTTTT.